One and the same sample provided the 18 T cell receptor beta chains below, sequenced in a study of blood T cell repertoires in COVID-19. The protocol was immunoSEQ multiplex PCR, while the TCRdb copy is restricted to in-frame clones and leaves out a portion. The sample lists about 72,000 clones, about nine tenths occurring once. What was sequenced was peripheral blood. The receptors were sampled from a man between 65 and 79 years old with active or convalescent COVID-19.

The rearrangement links TRBV6-5 to TRBJ1-2, with D perhaps TRBD1 (5 bases). V was shortened by 2 bases and J by 3 bases, with 13 bases between the two germline ends. The CDR3 is made up of 15 amino acids. The V gene's germline CDR1 is MNHEY and CDR2 SVGAGI. CDR3 loop: CASSYDSRDHYGYTF. CDR3 coding DNA: TGTGCCAGCAGTTACGACTCCAGGGATCACTATGGCTACACCTTC.

This chain links TRBV18 with TRBJ2-1, with D tentatively TRBD2 (6 bases). Per germline, CDR1 KGHSH and CDR2 LQKENI. Trimming cost V 5 bases and J 9 bases, with 14 bases left between them. This CDR3 has 13 residues. The CDR3 is CASSGGTLSEQFF. The CDR3 DNA is TGTGCCAGCTCAGGCGGGACTCTATCTGAGCAGTTCTTC.

The rearrangement uses TRBV19 and TRBJ1-4; D remains unclear. The CDR3 extends over 14 amino acids. V lost 3 bases and J 8 bases, leaving 13 bases between the germline ends. The germline V gene has CDR1 LNHDA and CDR2 SQIVND (reference sequence). The CDR3 spells CASSIGSGAEKLFF. The CDR3 DNA follows: TGTGCCAGTAGTATTGGGTCCGGAGCCGAAAAACTGTTTTTT.

This clone was counted a single time. The chain carries TRBV10-3 and TRBJ2-3, with 13 nucleotides matching TRBD2. The germline V gene encodes CDR1 ENHRY and CDR2 SYGVKD. V dropped 3 bases and J dropped 4; count of bases not matched to a gene: 1. This CDR3 has 15 residues. The CDR3 DNA sequence: TGTGCCATCAGTGAACTAGCGGGAGGGGCAGATACGCAGTATTTT. Amino acid sequence: CAISELAGGADTQYF.

The CDR3 spells CASSAGQVYNQPQHF. In DNA form, the CDR3 reads TGTGCCAGTTCTGCCGGACAGGTATACAATCAGCCCCAGCATTTT. The V and J genes are TRBV19 and TRBJ1-5, with 7 bases fitting TRBD1. V lost 8 bases and J lost 3; bases outside the gene matches: 10. The germline V gene encodes CDR1 LNHDA and CDR2 SQIVND (reference sequence). The CDR3 runs 15 residues.

This sequence joins TRBV3-1 (or the pseudogene TRBV3-2) and TRBJ1-1; 7 bases fit TRBD1. Germline V CDR1 and CDR2: LGHDT, YNNKEL (reference sequence). V dropped 1 base and J dropped 11; count of bases not matched to a gene: 16. This CDR3 has 16 residues. CDR3 in amino acids: CASSQAGAGGGDGAFF. CDR3 in DNA: TGTGCCAGCAGCCAAGCCGGGGCAGGGGGTGGAGATGGGGCTTTCTTT.

This clone has just one count. This rearrangement joins TRBV7-8 to TRBJ1-3; D might be TRBD1 (5 bases). The CDR3 is made up of 14 amino acids. Between the trimmed V and J ends, which lost 3 bases and 1 base, there was a span of 7 bases. Germline CDR1 and CDR2: SGHVS and FQNEAQ. CDR3 protein: CASSFQGSGNTIYF. In DNA form, the CDR3 reads TGTGCCAGCAGCTTTCAGGGTTCTGGAAACACCATATATTTT.

The chain has TRBV10-3 and TRBJ2-3; 9 bases agree with TRBD2. Germline V gene data show CDR1 as ENHRY and CDR2 as SYGVKD. This CDR3 has 15 amino acids. The V segment lost 6 bases and the J segment 6 bases; nucleotides outside the gene matches: 10. CDR3 region: CAISLVAGEVDTQYF. CDR3 DNA: TGTGCCATCAGCCTGGTAGCGGGAGAGGTGGATACGCAGTATTTT.

There are a few counts of this clone. The chain uses TRBV5-6 and TRBJ2-1; D might be TRBD2 (7 bases). Germline CDR1 reads SGHDT; CDR2 reads YYEEEE. V lost 7 bases to trimming and J lost 5 bases, with 22 bases between them. CDR3 length: 16 residues. In nucleotides, the CDR3 is TGTGCCAGCCTCTCGGGGGGCGGGACTGTCGACAATGAGCAGTTCTTC. Encoded protein: CASLSGGGTVDNEQFF.

The gene calls are TRBV27 and TRBJ2-1; a weak D match, TRBD1 (6 bases). Germline assignment: CDR1 MNHEY and CDR2 SMNVEV (reference sequence). The CDR3 has 14 residues. V lost 2 bases, J lost 2 bases, and 7 bases lay in between. The CDR3 DNA sequence: TGTGCCAGCAGTTTAGGGGGCGCCTACAATGAGCAGTTCTTC. Translated: CASSLGGAYNEQFF.

This clone was counted only a few times. V and J are TRBV28 and TRBJ2-5, with TRBD2 identical over 14 bases. V lost 6 bases to trimming and J lost 6 bases; unmatched junction nucleotides: 6. Germline assignment: CDR1 MDHEN and CDR2 SYDVKM. The CDR3 length is 15 residues. The CDR3 loop reads CASREGLAGVKTQYF. DNA for the CDR3: TGTGCCAGCAGGGAGGGACTAGCGGGAGTTAAGACCCAGTACTTC.

This clone was counted a few times. CDR3 bases: TGTGCCAGCAGCCAACCCCTAGCGGGAGGGACCGAGCAGTACTTC. Its protein is CASSQPLAGGTEQYF. The genes are TRBV6-6 and TRBJ2-7, with 12 bases lining up with TRBD2. This CDR3 contains 15 residues. V was pared by 6 bases and J by 6 bases, with 9 bases of the junction left unmatched. Germline values: CDR1 MNHNY, CDR2 SVGAGI (reference sequence).

This clone occurred a few times. The chain employs TRBV6-6 and TRBJ1-2; TRBD1 matches at 7 bases. Germline V gives CDR1 MNHNY, CDR2 SVGAGI (reference sequence). V was pared by 4 bases and J by 6 bases, with 11 bases of the junction left unmatched. The CDR3 spans 15 residues. CDR3 in amino acids: CASSSREGAINGYTF. The CDR3 bases are TGTGCCAGCAGTTCCCGGGAGGGGGCCATCAATGGCTACACCTTC.

V usage is TRBV5-5 and J usage is TRBJ1-2; weak D call: TRBD1 (5 bases). The CDR3 sequence is 15 residues long. The ends were cut back, 3 bases at V and 5 bases at J, with 17 bases in the middle. CDR1 and CDR2 (germline): SGHKS, YYEKEE (reference sequence). The CDR3 reads CASSSSQVSGYGYTF. Here the CDR3 DNA reads TGTGCCAGCAGCTCTTCACAGGTTTCAGGGTATGGCTACACCTTC. The whole variable domain, remainder taken from reference TRBV5-5 and TRBJ1-2, is DAGVTQSPTHLIKTRGQQVTLRCSPISGHKSVSWYQQVLGQGPQFIFQYYEKEERGRGNFPDRFSARQFPNYSSELNVNALLLGDSALYLCASSSSQVSGYGYTFGSGTRLTVV.

The CDR3 sequence is CAISEFGGTNTGELFF. The CDR3 coding sequence is TGTGCCATCAGTGAGTTTGGCGGGACGAACACCGGGGAGCTGTTTTTT. The chain links TRBV10-3 to TRBJ2-2; D may be TRBD2 (6 bases). CDR1 is ENHRY, CDR2 SYGVKD, per germline. Trimming cost V 1 base and J 0 bases, with 9 bases left between them. CDR3 size: 16 residues.

This chain links TRBV5-5 with TRBJ1-6, with D possibly TRBD1 on 5 matching bases. This CDR3 is 14 amino acids long. Between the trimmed V and J ends, which lost 0 bases and 10 bases, there was a span of 11 bases. In germline, CDR1 is SGHKS, CDR2 YYEKEE (reference sequence). In DNA form, the CDR3 reads TGTGCCAGCAGCTTGGTACAGGATTTCTCACCCCTCCACTTT. Residues: CASSLVQDFSPLHF.

The chain recombines TRBV30 with TRBJ2-3; D is perhaps TRBD1 (6 bases). CDR1 is GTSNPN and CDR2 is SVGIG in the germline V gene (reference sequence). The germline V and J ends were trimmed by 2 bases and 4 bases, with 10 bases remaining between them. CDR3 length: 13 amino acids. In DNA, the CDR3 is TGTGCCTGGAGTCTCCAGGGGCCAGATACGCAGTATTTT. Encoded protein: CAWSLQGPDTQYF.

The chain recombines TRBV5-5 with TRBJ2-1, with 9 bases lining up with TRBD1. Germline V gives CDR1 SGHKS, CDR2 YYEKEE (reference sequence). The CDR3 sequence is 20 residues long. J gave up 0 bases and V 4 bases, and 17 bases lay outside the gene matches. DNA for the CDR3: TGTGCCAGCAGCCGAGCGACAGGGGGTTTTAGAGGCAGCTCCTACAATGAGCAGTTCTTC. As protein: CASSRATGGFRGSSYNEQFF.